The clone carrying this TCR beta chain was recorded a few times. Its specificity is unknown. The record originates from a study of cytomegalovirus exposure and HLA in healthy donors. Whole-study findings and limits: Excluded: some indistinguishable V segments such as TRBV6-2 and TRBV6-3. In vitro experiments confirmed that three CMV-associated chains were specific for CMV antigens.

The PCR employed 60 Vbeta primers together with 13 Jbeta primers. Sequencing used immunoSEQ multiplex PCR; TCRdb keeps in-frame clones, though not all of them. The data show 80,000 or so clones, around three quarters seen once. This CDR3 is 15 amino acids long. Trimming left V 3 bases short and J 0 bases short, with 6 bases between. Germline lookup yields CDR1 MNHNS and CDR2 SASEGT. The donors were healthy bone marrow donors. Nominally healthy donors provided the samples, though records likely missed some immune exposures. This receptor was taken from a woman aged 40 to 49 in good health and CMV-seronegative. The material sequenced was PBMCs. This chain joins TRBV6-1 and TRBJ2-6, with D possibly TRBD1 on 6 matching bases. Here the CDR3 DNA reads TGTGCCAGCAGTGAGGACAGCTCTGGGGCCAACGTCCTGACTTTC. Amino acid sequence: CASSEDSSGANVLTF.